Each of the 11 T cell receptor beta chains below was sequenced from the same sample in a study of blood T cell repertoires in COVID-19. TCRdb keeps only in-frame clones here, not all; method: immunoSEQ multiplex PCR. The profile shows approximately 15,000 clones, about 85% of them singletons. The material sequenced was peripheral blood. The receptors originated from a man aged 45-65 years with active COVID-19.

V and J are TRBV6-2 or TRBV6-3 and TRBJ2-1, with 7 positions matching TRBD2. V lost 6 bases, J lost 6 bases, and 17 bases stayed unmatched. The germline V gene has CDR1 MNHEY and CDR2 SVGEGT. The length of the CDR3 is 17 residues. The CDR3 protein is CASSLAAGRLGPNEQFF. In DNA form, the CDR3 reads TGTGCCAGCAGCTTGGCCGCCGGGAGGTTGGGTCCCAATGAGCAGTTCTTC.

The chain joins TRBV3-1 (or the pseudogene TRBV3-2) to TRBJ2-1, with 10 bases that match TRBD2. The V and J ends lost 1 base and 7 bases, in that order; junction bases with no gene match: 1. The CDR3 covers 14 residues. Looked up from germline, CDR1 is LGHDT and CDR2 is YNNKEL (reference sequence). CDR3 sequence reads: CASSQASGSNEQFF. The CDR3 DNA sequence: TGTGCCAGCAGCCAAGCTAGCGGGAGTAATGAGCAGTTCTTC.

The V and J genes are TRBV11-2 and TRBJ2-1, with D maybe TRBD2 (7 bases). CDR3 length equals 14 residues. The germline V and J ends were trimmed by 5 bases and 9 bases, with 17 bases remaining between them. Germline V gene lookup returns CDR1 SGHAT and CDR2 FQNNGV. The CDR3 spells CASSPSRGGGEQFF. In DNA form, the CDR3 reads TGTGCCAGCAGCCCATCTAGGGGGGGTGGTGAGCAGTTCTTC.

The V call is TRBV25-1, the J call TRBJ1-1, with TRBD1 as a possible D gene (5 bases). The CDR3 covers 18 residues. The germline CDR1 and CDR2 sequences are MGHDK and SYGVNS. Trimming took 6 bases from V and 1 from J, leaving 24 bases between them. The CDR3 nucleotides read TGTGCCAGCAGCCAGGGTAAGGGGTCTTTCTTGGGGAACACTGAAGCTTTCTTT. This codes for CASSQGKGSFLGNTEAFF.

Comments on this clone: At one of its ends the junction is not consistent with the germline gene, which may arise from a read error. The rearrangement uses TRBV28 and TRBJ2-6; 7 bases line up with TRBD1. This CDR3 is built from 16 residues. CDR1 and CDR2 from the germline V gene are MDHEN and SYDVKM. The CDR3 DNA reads TGTGCCAGCTGTTTAGGGGGCCCCTCTGGGGCCAACGTCCTGACTTTC. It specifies CASCLGGPSGANVLTF.

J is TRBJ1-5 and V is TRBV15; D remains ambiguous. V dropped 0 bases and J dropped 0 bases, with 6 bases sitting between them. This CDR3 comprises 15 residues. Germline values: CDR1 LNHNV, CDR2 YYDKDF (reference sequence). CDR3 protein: CATSRDVYSNQPQHF. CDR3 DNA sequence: TGTGCCACCAGCAGAGACGTATATAGCAATCAGCCCCAGCATTTT. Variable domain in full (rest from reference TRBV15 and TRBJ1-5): DAMVIQNPRYQVTQFGKPVTLSCSQTLNHNVMYWYQQKSSQAPKLLFHYYDKDFNNEADTPDNFQSRRPNTSFCFLDIRSPGLGDTAMYLCATSRDVYSNQPQHFGDGTRLSIL.

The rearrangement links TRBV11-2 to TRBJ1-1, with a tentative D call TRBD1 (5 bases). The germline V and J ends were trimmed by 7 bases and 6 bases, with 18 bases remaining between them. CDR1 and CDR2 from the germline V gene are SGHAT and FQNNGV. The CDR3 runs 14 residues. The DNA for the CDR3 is TGTGCCAGCACCCCATCGACAGTGCTCTCTGAAGCTTTCTTT. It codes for CASTPSTVLSEAFF.

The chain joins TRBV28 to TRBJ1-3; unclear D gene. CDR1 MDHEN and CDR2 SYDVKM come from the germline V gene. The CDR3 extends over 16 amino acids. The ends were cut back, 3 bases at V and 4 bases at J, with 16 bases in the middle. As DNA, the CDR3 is TGTGCCAGCAGTTTGGTTAGAGGGCCAGGCGGAAACACCATATATTTT. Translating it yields CASSLVRGPGGNTIYF.

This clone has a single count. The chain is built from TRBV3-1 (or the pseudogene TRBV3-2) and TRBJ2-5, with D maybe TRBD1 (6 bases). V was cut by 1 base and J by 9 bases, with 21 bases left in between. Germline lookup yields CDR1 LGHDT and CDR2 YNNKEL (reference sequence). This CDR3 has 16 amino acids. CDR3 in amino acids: CASSQGIPLGGKAQYF. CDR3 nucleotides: TGTGCCAGCAGCCAAGGCATCCCTTTAGGGGGTAAGGCCCAGTACTTC.

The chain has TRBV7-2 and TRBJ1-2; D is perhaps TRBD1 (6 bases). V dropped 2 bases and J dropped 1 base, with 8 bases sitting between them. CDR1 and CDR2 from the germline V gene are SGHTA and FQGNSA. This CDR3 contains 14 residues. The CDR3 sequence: CASSLQGHNYGYTF. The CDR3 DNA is TGTGCCAGCAGCTTACAGGGGCATAACTATGGCTACACCTTC.

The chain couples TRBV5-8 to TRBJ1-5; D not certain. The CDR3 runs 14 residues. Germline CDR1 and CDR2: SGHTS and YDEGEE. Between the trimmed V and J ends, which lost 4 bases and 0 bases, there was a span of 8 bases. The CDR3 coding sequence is TGTGCCAGCAGCCCCGGACTTAGCAATCAGCCCCAGCATTTT. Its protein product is CASSPGLSNQPQHF.